Listed below are T cell receptor beta chains from one sample, sequenced in a study of cytomegalovirus exposure and HLA in healthy donors. Assay used: immunoSEQ multiplex PCR; TCRdb lists only in-frame clones, some missing. The sample has a few hundred thousand clones, around 90% seen once. Material for sequencing was PBMCs. These receptors originate from a girl aged 2-10 years in good health and CMV-seronegative. Both conserved end residues are part of each CDR3. Each record gives: V gene, D gene, J gene, clone size, CDR3 DNA, CDR3 protein. A D gene is named only where the DNA matches it firmly. The size of a clone is reported for some rows only, either as once, few or many, or as a class for expanded clones.

V gene: TRBV19
D gene: TRBD1
J gene: TRBJ1-4
clone size: once
CDR3 DNA: TGTGCCAGCCGGGACAGGGGTAATGAAAAACTGTTTTTT
CDR3 protein: CASRDRGNEKLFF

V gene: TRBV7-7
D gene: TRBD2
J gene: TRBJ2-7
clone size: NA
CDR3 DNA: TGTGCTAGCAGCTTCCTAGCGGGGCACGAGCAGTACTTC
CDR3 protein: CASSFLAGHEQYF

V gene: TRBV10-1
D gene: TRBD1
J gene: TRBJ2-7
clone size: NA
CDR3 DNA: TGCGCCAGCAGTGAGTCGACAGGGGTCTCCTACGAGCAGTACTTC
CDR3 protein: CASSESTGVSYEQYF

V gene: TRBV19
D gene: NA
J gene: TRBJ1-5
clone size: NA
CDR3 DNA: TGTGCCAGTAGTATGGGACAACAAAATCAGCCCCAGCATTTT
CDR3 protein: CASSMGQQNQPQHF

V gene: TRBV27
D gene: NA
J gene: TRBJ2-7
clone size: NA
CDR3 DNA: TGTGCCAGCAGTTCCTCCCGACACTCCGAGCAGTACTTC
CDR3 protein: CASSSSRHSEQYF

V gene: TRBV5-1
D gene: NA
J gene: TRBJ2-1
clone size: NA
CDR3 DNA: TGCGCCAGCAGCTTGGGCGGGATCTCCTACAATGAGCAGTTCTTC
CDR3 protein: CASSLGGISYNEQFF

V gene: TRBV6-1
D gene: TRBD1
J gene: TRBJ1-1
clone size: once
CDR3 DNA: TGTGCCAGCAAAAGGGGGCGGTGGACTGAAGCTTTCTTT
CDR3 protein: CASKRGRWTEAFF

V gene: TRBV4-1
D gene: NA
J gene: TRBJ2-5
clone size: NA
CDR3 DNA: TGCGCCAGCAGCCAATACTATGAGGACTTCGCGAACGAGTACCAAGAGACCCAGTACTTC
CDR3 protein: CASSQYYEDFANEYQETQYF

V gene: TRBV5-4
D gene: TRBD1
J gene: TRBJ1-2
clone size: NA
CDR3 DNA: TGTGCCAGCAGCCAGGGACAGGAGATGAGGTACACCTTC
CDR3 protein: CASSQGQEMRYTF

V gene: TRBV7-9
D gene: TRBD2
J gene: TRBJ2-3
clone size: NA
CDR3 DNA: TGTGCCAGCAGTCCCCTGAGCGGGAGGCGCACAGATACGCAGTATTTT
CDR3 protein: CASSPLSGRRTDTQYF

V gene: TRBV18
D gene: TRBD2
J gene: TRBJ2-7
clone size: NA
CDR3 DNA: TGTGCCAGCTCACCACGGGAACTAGCGGGGGCCGGCTCCTCCTACGAGCAGTACTTC
CDR3 protein: CASSPRELAGAGSSYEQYF

V gene: TRBV19
D gene: TRBD2
J gene: TRBJ2-5
clone size: NA
CDR3 DNA: TGTGCCAGTAGTATTCGGGGACTAGCGGGAGGGTACCAAGAGACCCAGTACTTC
CDR3 protein: CASSIRGLAGGYQETQYF

V gene: TRBV7-9
D gene: NA
J gene: TRBJ2-3
clone size: NA
CDR3 DNA: TGTGCCAGCAGCTTAGGGCCGATCACAGATACGCAGTATTTT
CDR3 protein: CASSLGPITDTQYF

V gene: TRBV10-1
D gene: NA
J gene: TRBJ2-3
clone size: NA
CDR3 DNA: TGCGCCAGCAGTGTGGCCCAGACAGATACGCAGTATTTT
CDR3 protein: CASSVAQTDTQYF

V gene: TRBV7-6
D gene: NA
J gene: TRBJ2-7
clone size: NA
CDR3 DNA: TGTGCCAGCAGCTTAGCGGGGACTTCCTACGAGCAGTACTTC
CDR3 protein: CASSLAGTSYEQYF

V gene: TRBV5-1
D gene: NA
J gene: TRBJ1-3
clone size: NA
CDR3 DNA: TGCGCCAGCAGCTCGATAGGGGGCTCTGGAAACACCATATATTTT
CDR3 protein: CASSSIGGSGNTIYF

V gene: TRBV5-5
D gene: NA
J gene: TRBJ1-3
clone size: NA
CDR3 DNA: TGTGCCAGCAGCGTAGAAAGGGGCTCTGGAAACACCATATATTTT
CDR3 protein: CASSVERGSGNTIYF

V gene: TRBV19
D gene: TRBD1
J gene: TRBJ1-5
clone size: NA
CDR3 DNA: TGTGCCAGTACCGGGACAGTGTCCAATCAGCCCCAGCATTTT
CDR3 protein: CASTGTVSNQPQHF

V gene: TRBV6-1
D gene: NA
J gene: TRBJ1-2
clone size: NA
CDR3 DNA: TGTGCCAGCAGTCTACAGGTGGCCTATGGCTACACCTTC
CDR3 protein: CASSLQVAYGYTF

V gene: TRBV19
D gene: TRBD1
J gene: TRBJ1-4
clone size: NA
CDR3 DNA: TGTGCCAGTAGTATAACCGGGACAGGGATCCTTAATGAAAAACTGTTTTTT
CDR3 protein: CASSITGTGILNEKLFF

V gene: TRBV27
D gene: NA
J gene: TRBJ1-1
clone size: NA
CDR3 DNA: TGTGCCAGCAGTCCGGGACACCTGAACACTGAAGCTTTCTTT
CDR3 protein: CASSPGHLNTEAFF

V gene: TRBV5-4
D gene: NA
J gene: TRBJ2-7
clone size: NA
CDR3 DNA: TGTGCCAGCAGCCCCGACTATTCCAGCTCCTACGAGCAGTACTTC
CDR3 protein: CASSPDYSSSYEQYF

V gene: TRBV27
D gene: NA
J gene: TRBJ2-7
clone size: NA
CDR3 DNA: TGTGCCAGCAGTGGGGGCACTCTCTACGAGCAGTACTTC
CDR3 protein: CASSGGTLYEQYF

V gene: TRBV6-5
D gene: NA
J gene: TRBJ2-7
clone size: once
CDR3 DNA: TGTGCCAGCAGAAACAGCTACGAGCAGTACTTC
CDR3 protein: CASRNSYEQYF

V gene: TRBV29-1
D gene: TRBD1
J gene: TRBJ1-6
clone size: NA
CDR3 DNA: TGCAGCGTCGGAAACAGGGGTCATTCGCCCCTCCACTTT
CDR3 protein: CSVGNRGHSPLHF

V gene: TRBV30
D gene: NA
J gene: TRBJ1-2
clone size: NA
CDR3 DNA: TGTGCTTACGGCGGGGGTGGCTACACCTTC
CDR3 protein: CAYGGGGYTF

V gene: TRBV5-6
D gene: TRBD1
J gene: TRBJ2-2
clone size: NA
CDR3 DNA: TGTGCCAGCAGCTTGGTGGGACAGACCGGGGAGCTGTTTTTT
CDR3 protein: CASSLVGQTGELFF

V gene: TRBV19
D gene: NA
J gene: TRBJ2-7
clone size: NA
CDR3 DNA: TGTGCCAGTAGTATAGTCGGCGGGGCAGGGTTAACCTACGAGCAGTACTTC
CDR3 protein: CASSIVGGAGLTYEQYF

V gene: TRBV6-1
D gene: NA
J gene: TRBJ2-4
clone size: NA
CDR3 DNA: TGTGCCAGCAGTGTGGAGGCCAGCTTAGCCAAAAACATTCAGTACTTC
CDR3 protein: CASSVEASLAKNIQYF

V gene: TRBV29-1
D gene: TRBD2
J gene: TRBJ2-7
clone size: NA
CDR3 DNA: TGCAGCGTTGACCGGGAGGGCGGGGACGAGCAGTACTTC
CDR3 protein: CSVDREGGDEQYF

V gene: TRBV11-2
D gene: NA
J gene: TRBJ1-3
clone size: NA
CDR3 DNA: TGTGCCAGCAGCTTCGCAGGGGCGGGTGTGTCCTCTGGAAACACCATATATTTT
CDR3 protein: CASSFAGAGVSSGNTIYF

V gene: TRBV7-2
D gene: NA
J gene: TRBJ1-5
clone size: NA
CDR3 DNA: TGTGCCAGCAGCTTTAAGGGGTTTTTTAGCAATCAGCCCCAGCATTTT
CDR3 protein: CASSFKGFFSNQPQHF

V gene: TRBV7-4
D gene: TRBD1
J gene: TRBJ1-2
clone size: NA
CDR3 DNA: TGTGCCAGCAGCTTCCCGGACAGGGGTGCTGGCTACACCTTC
CDR3 protein: CASSFPDRGAGYTF

V gene: TRBV18
D gene: NA
J gene: TRBJ1-2
clone size: NA
CDR3 DNA: TGTGCCAGCTCAAAAGAGACAGTCCCTGGCTACACCTTC
CDR3 protein: CASSKETVPGYTF

V gene: TRBV11-2
D gene: TRBD1
J gene: TRBJ1-4
clone size: NA
CDR3 DNA: TGTGCCAGCAGCTTAGCCGGGACAGGGGCCCATGAAAAACTGTTTTTT
CDR3 protein: CASSLAGTGAHEKLFF

V gene: TRBV13
D gene: TRBD1
J gene: TRBJ2-1
clone size: NA
CDR3 DNA: TGTGCCAGCAGCCTCGGGACAGGGGGAAATGAGCAGTTCTTC
CDR3 protein: CASSLGTGGNEQFF

V gene: TRBV10-3
D gene: NA
J gene: TRBJ2-5
clone size: NA
CDR3 DNA: TGTGCCATCAGTGAGTCTGGGGGACTCCTCCAAGAGACCCAGTACTTC
CDR3 protein: CAISESGGLLQETQYF

V gene: TRBV30
D gene: TRBD2
J gene: TRBJ2-2
clone size: NA
CDR3 DNA: TGTGCCTGGAGTAGAATTAGCGGGGTTTACACCGGGGAGCTGTTTTTT
CDR3 protein: CAWSRISGVYTGELFF

V gene: TRBV5-4
D gene: TRBD1
J gene: TRBJ2-5
clone size: NA
CDR3 DNA: TGTGCCGGACGCCACGGGACAGTGTACCAAGAGACCCAGTACTTC
CDR3 protein: CAGRHGTVYQETQYF

V gene: TRBV29-1
D gene: TRBD1
J gene: TRBJ2-7
clone size: NA
CDR3 DNA: TGCAGCGCTTACAGGGGGGTCGACGAGCAGTACTTC
CDR3 protein: CSAYRGVDEQYF

V gene: TRBV11-3
D gene: NA
J gene: TRBJ2-2
clone size: NA
CDR3 DNA: TGTGCCAGCAGCTCGGGACTTCGCACCGGGGAGCTGTTTTTT
CDR3 protein: CASSSGLRTGELFF

V gene: TRBV9
D gene: TRBD1
J gene: TRBJ1-6
clone size: NA
CDR3 DNA: TGTGCCAGCAGCGTAGAACAGGGGACTTCACCCCTCCACTTT
CDR3 protein: CASSVEQGTSPLHF

V gene: TRBV7-9
D gene: TRBD1
J gene: TRBJ1-4
clone size: NA
CDR3 DNA: TGTGCCAGCAGCTTAACCAACCTCCCGGGACAGGGAACAGAAAAACTGTTTTTT
CDR3 protein: CASSLTNLPGQGTEKLFF

V gene: TRBV15
D gene: TRBD2
J gene: TRBJ2-1
clone size: NA
CDR3 DNA: TGTGCCACCAGCAAATTACTAGCGGGAGATGTCGCCTACAATGAGCAGTTCTTC
CDR3 protein: CATSKLLAGDVAYNEQFF

V gene: TRBV9
D gene: NA
J gene: TRBJ2-1
clone size: NA
CDR3 DNA: TGTGCCAGCAGCGATAATAGCGGAGGAAATGAGCAGTTCTTC
CDR3 protein: CASSDNSGGNEQFF

V gene: TRBV28
D gene: NA
J gene: TRBJ2-5
clone size: NA
CDR3 DNA: TGTGCCAGCAGTTTGGCTAGCCAAGAGACCCAGTACTTC
CDR3 protein: CASSLASQETQYF

V gene: TRBV10-3
D gene: NA
J gene: TRBJ2-7
clone size: NA
CDR3 DNA: TGTGCCATCAGTCGGACTAATCTCTACGAGCAGTACTTC
CDR3 protein: CAISRTNLYEQYF

V gene: TRBV7-9
D gene: TRBD2
J gene: TRBJ2-3
clone size: NA
CDR3 DNA: TGTGCCAGCAGCCCGGGGGGACGGCAGTATTTT
CDR3 protein: CASSPGGRQYF

V gene: TRBV25-1
D gene: NA
J gene: TRBJ2-1
clone size: NA
CDR3 DNA: TGTGCCAGCAGTGAATCTGACTTTACCTACAATGAGCAGTTCTTC
CDR3 protein: CASSESDFTYNEQFF

V gene: TRBV10-3
D gene: TRBD2
J gene: TRBJ2-1
clone size: NA
CDR3 DNA: TGTGCCATTGTAGCGGGACTTTCCAATGAGCAGTTCTTC
CDR3 protein: CAIVAGLSNEQFF

V gene: TRBV28
D gene: NA
J gene: TRBJ2-2
clone size: NA
CDR3 DNA: TGTGCCAGCAGTTTATTCAACTCGGAGGGCACCAATAGAGCCGGGGAGCTGTTTTTT
CDR3 protein: CASSLFNSEGTNRAGELFF

V gene: TRBV7-9
D gene: TRBD1
J gene: TRBJ2-7
clone size: NA
CDR3 DNA: TGTGCCAGCAGCTTAGCCGGGACAGGAGGCTACGAGCAGTACTTC
CDR3 protein: CASSLAGTGGYEQYF

V gene: TRBV30
D gene: TRBD2
J gene: TRBJ2-1
clone size: NA
CDR3 DNA: TGTGCCTGGACCGGGACTAGCGGCTACAATGAGCAGTTCTTC
CDR3 protein: CAWTGTSGYNEQFF

V gene: TRBV7-2
D gene: NA
J gene: TRBJ1-6
clone size: NA
CDR3 DNA: TGTGCCAGCAGCTTAGGGGGGGTGGCCTCACCCCTCCACTTT
CDR3 protein: CASSLGGVASPLHF

V gene: TRBV20-1
D gene: NA
J gene: TRBJ2-7
clone size: NA
CDR3 DNA: TGCAGCGGGGGGGACAGCCTGAAGTACTTC
CDR3 protein: CSGGDSLKYF

V gene: TRBV27
D gene: NA
J gene: TRBJ1-2
clone size: NA
CDR3 DNA: TGTGCCAGCAGTCCCAGGTGGGGGGACTATGGCTACACCTTC
CDR3 protein: CASSPRWGDYGYTF

V gene: TRBV7-6
D gene: TRBD1
J gene: TRBJ2-1
clone size: NA
CDR3 DNA: TGTGCCAGCAGCCCCGGGACAGGGGACTACAATGAGCAGTTCTTC
CDR3 protein: CASSPGTGDYNEQFF

V gene: TRBV29-1
D gene: NA
J gene: TRBJ2-5
clone size: few
CDR3 DNA: TGCAGCGTTCCCCTTAGGGGGAGGGGAGGCGAGACCCAGTACTTC
CDR3 protein: CSVPLRGRGGETQYF

V gene: TRBV7-2
D gene: TRBD2
J gene: TRBJ2-5
clone size: NA
CDR3 DNA: TGTGCCAGCAGCTCCGGACTAGCGGGTCCCCAAGAGACCCAGTACTTC
CDR3 protein: CASSSGLAGPQETQYF

V gene: TRBV7-2
D gene: TRBD2
J gene: TRBJ2-2
clone size: NA
CDR3 DNA: TGTGCCAGCAGCTTAGCCAGCGGGAGGTTCAACGGGGAGCTGTTTTTT
CDR3 protein: CASSLASGRFNGELFF